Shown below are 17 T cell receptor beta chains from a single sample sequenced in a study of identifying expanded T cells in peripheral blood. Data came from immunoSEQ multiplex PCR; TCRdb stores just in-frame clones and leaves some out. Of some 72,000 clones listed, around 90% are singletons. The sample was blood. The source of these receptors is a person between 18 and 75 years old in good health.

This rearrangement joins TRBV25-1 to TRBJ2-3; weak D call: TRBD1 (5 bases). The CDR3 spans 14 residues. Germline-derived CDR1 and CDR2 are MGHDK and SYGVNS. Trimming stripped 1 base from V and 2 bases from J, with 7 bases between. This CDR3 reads CASSEWGHTDTQYF. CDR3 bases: TGTGCCAGCAGTGAATGGGGCCACACAGATACGCAGTATTTT.

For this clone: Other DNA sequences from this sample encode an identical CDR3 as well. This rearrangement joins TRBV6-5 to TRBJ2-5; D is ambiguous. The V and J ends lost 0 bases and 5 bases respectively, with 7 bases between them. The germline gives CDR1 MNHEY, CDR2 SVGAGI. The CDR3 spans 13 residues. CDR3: CASSYSDGETQYF. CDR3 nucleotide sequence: TGTGCCAGCAGTTACTCGGACGGGGAGACCCAGTACTTC.

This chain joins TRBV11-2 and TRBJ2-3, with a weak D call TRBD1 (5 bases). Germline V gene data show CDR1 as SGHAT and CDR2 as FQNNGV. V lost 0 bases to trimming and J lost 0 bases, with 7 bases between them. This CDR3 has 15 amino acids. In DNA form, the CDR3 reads TGTGCCAGCAGCTTAGAGCAGGGAAGCACAGATACGCAGTATTTT. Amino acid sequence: CASSLEQGSTDTQYF. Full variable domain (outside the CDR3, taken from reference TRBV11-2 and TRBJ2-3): EAGVAQSPRYKIIEKRQSVAFWCNPISGHATLYWYQQILGQGPKLLIQFQNNGVVDDSQLPKDRFSAERLKGVDSTLKIQPAKLEDSAVYLCASSLEQGSTDTQYFGPGTRLTVL.

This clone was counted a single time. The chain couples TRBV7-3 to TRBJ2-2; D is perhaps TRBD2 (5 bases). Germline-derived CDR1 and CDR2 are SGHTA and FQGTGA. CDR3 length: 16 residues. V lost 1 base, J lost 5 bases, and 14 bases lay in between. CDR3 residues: CASSLKEALGTGELFF. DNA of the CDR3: TGTGCCAGCAGCTTAAAGGAGGCCCTAGGGACCGGGGAGCTGTTTTTT.

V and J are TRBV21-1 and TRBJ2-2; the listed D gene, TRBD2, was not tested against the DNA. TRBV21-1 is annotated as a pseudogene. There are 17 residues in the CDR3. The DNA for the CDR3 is TGTGCCAGCAGCCCCCTCAAACTAGCGGGAGGTACCGGGGAGCTGTTTTTT. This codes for CASSPLKLAGGTGELFF.

CDR3 residues: CASTYNYEQYF. CDR3 in DNA: TGTGCCAGCACCTACAACTACGAGCAGTACTTC. V is TRBV28 and J is TRBJ2-7; D is unresolved. CDR1 and CDR2 (germline): MDHEN, SYDVKM. V lost 7 bases to trimming and J lost 3 bases, with 7 bases between them. CDR3 length equals 11 residues.

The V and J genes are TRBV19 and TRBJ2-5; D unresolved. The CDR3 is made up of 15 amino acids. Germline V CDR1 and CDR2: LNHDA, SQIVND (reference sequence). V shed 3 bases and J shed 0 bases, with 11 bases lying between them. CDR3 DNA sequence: TGTGCCAGTAGTATCTCAGATGTAAACCAAGAGACCCAGTACTTC. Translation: CASSISDVNQETQYF. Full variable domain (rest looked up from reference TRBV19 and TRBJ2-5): DGGITQSPKYLFRKEGQNVTLSCEQNLNHDAMYWYRQDPGQGLRLIYYSQIVNDFQKGDIAEGYSVSREKKESFPLTVTSAQKNPTAFYLCASSISDVNQETQYFGPGTRLLVL.

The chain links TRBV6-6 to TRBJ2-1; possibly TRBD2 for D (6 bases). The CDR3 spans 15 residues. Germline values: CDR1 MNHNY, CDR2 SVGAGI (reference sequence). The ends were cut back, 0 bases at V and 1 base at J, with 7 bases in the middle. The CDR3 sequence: CASSYSSGSYNEQFF. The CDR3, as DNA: TGTGCCAGCAGTTACTCTAGCGGTTCCTACAATGAGCAGTTCTTC.

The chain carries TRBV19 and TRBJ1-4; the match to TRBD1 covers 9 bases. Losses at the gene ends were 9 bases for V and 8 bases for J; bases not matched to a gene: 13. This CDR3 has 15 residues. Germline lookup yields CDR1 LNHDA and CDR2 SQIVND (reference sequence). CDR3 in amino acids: CASSISGTGNEKLFF. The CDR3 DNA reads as TGTGCCAGCTCCATCTCCGGGACAGGGAACGAAAAACTGTTTTTT.

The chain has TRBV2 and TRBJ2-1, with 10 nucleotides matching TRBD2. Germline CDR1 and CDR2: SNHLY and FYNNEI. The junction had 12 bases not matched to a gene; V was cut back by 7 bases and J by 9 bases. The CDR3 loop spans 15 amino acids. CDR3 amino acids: CASTERLAGAAEQFF. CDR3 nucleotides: TGTGCCAGCACCGAACGTCTAGCGGGAGCCGCTGAGCAGTTCTTC.

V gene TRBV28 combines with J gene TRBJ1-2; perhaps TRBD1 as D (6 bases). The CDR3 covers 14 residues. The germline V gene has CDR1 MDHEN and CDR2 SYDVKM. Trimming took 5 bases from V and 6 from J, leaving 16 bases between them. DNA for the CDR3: TGTGCCAGCAGTCGGTCGGGGGGCCCTCATGGCTACACCTTC. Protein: CASSRSGGPHGYTF.

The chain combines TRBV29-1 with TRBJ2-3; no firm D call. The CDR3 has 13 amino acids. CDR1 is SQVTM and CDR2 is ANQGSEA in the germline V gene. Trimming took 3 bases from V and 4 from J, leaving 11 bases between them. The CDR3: CSVDWGLPDTQYF. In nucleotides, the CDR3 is TGCAGCGTTGATTGGGGTCTTCCAGATACGCAGTATTTT.

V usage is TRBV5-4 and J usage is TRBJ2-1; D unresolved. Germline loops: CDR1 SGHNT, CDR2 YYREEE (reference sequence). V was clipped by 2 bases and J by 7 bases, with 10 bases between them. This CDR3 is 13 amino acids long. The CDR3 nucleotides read TGTGCCAGCAGCTTACTTCTAGGAAATGAGCAGTTCTTC. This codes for CASSLLLGNEQFF.

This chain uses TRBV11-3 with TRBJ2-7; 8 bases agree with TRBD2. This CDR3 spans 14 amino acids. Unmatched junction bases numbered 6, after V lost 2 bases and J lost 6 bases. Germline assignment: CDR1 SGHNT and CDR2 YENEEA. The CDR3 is CASSLRSGIGEQYF. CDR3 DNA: TGTGCCAGCAGCTTACGTAGCGGGATAGGCGAGCAGTACTTC.

The CDR3 region has the DNA TGCGCCAGCAGTCAATCCCTCCAACAAACCCATAGCAATCAGCCCCAGCATTTT. Protein sequence: CASSQSLQQTHSNQPQHF. This chain uses TRBV23-1 with TRBJ1-5; D is unclear. TRBV23-1 is annotated as an ORF whose role is uncertain. The CDR3 extends over 18 amino acids. Trimming removed 0 bases from V and 0 bases from J, with 15 bases in between.

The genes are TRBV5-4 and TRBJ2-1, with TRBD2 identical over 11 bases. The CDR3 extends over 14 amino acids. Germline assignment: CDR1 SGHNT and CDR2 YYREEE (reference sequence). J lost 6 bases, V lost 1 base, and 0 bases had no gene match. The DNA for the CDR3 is TGTGCCAGCAGCTTGACTAGCGGGAGCAATGAGCAGTTCTTC. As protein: CASSLTSGSNEQFF.

The DNA for the CDR3 is TGCGCCAGCAGCCCTGGAGGGGCCTTAAGGGGCGAGCAGTACTTC. Encoded protein: CASSPGGALRGEQYF. The V call is TRBV4-3, the J call TRBJ2-7, with D perhaps matching TRBD2 (6 bases). Trimming left V 4 bases short and J 6 bases short, with 19 bases between. The CDR3 runs to 15 residues. Looked up from germline, CDR1 is LGHNA and CDR2 is YSLEER.